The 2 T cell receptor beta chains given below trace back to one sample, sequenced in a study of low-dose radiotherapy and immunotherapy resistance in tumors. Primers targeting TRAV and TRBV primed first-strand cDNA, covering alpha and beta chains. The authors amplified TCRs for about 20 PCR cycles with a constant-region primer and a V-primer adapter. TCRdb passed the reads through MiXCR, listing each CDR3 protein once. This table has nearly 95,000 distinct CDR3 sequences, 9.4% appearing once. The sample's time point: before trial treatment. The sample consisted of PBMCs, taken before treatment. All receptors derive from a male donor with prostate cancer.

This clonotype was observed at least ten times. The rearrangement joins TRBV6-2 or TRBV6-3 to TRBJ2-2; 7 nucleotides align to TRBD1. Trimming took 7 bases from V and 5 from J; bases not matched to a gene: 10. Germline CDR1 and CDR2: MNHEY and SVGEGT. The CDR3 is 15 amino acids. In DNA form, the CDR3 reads TGTGCCAGCACAACAGGGGCGATGATTACCGGGGAGCTGTTTTTT. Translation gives CASTTGAMITGELFF.

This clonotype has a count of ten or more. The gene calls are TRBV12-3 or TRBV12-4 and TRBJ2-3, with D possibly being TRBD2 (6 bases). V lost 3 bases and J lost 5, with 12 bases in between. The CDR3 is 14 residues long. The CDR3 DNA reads TGTGCCAGCAGTTTGGGCGGGGAAGGAGATACGCAGTATTTT. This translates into CASSLGGEGDTQYF.